A single sample is the source of the 12 T cell receptor beta chains below, sequenced in a study of blood T cell repertoires in COVID-19. Sequencing used immunoSEQ multiplex PCR; TCRdb keeps in-frame clones, though not all of them. The data hold approximately 76,000 clones, with around four fifths observed a single time. Sequencing was performed on peripheral blood. These receptors all come from a man older than 75 with active or convalescent COVID-19.

The V call is TRBV5-1, the J call TRBJ2-7; D perhaps matches TRBD2 (5 bases). V was shortened by 6 bases and J by 1 base, with 20 bases between the two germline ends. This CDR3 is 16 amino acids long. Germline CDR1 reads SGHRS; CDR2 reads YFSETQ. CDR3 loop: CASNPRGEGYSYEQYF. The CDR3 DNA reads as TGCGCCAGCAACCCCCGAGGCGAGGGCTATTCCTACGAGCAGTACTTC.

The chain has TRBV9 and TRBJ2-6, with D possibly being TRBD1 (5 bases). V lost 0 bases and J 0 bases, leaving 7 bases between the germline ends. This CDR3 has 16 amino acids. Germline V gives CDR1 SGDLS, CDR2 YYNGEE. The chain's CDR3 is CASSVDRSSGANVLTF. The DNA for the CDR3 is TGTGCCAGCAGCGTAGACAGGAGCTCTGGGGCCAACGTCCTGACTTTC.

This clone was counted only a few times. The chain carries TRBV19 and TRBJ1-3; 7 positions match TRBD1. Looked up from germline, CDR1 is LNHDA and CDR2 is SQIVND (reference sequence). The trim removed 7 bases at V and 0 bases at J, leaving 6 bases unmatched. This CDR3 is built from 15 residues. Here the CDR3 reads CASTIDRDSGNTIYF. In DNA, the CDR3 is TGTGCCAGTACCATTGACAGGGACTCTGGAAACACCATATATTTT.

A few counts support this clone. CDR3 coding DNA: TGTGCCAGCTCAGCCGAGAGGAATGAGCAGTTCTTC. It translates to CASSAERNEQFF. This rearrangement joins TRBV18 to TRBJ2-1; D not certain. Trimming left V 5 bases short and J 7 bases short, with 9 bases between. The length of the CDR3 is 12 residues. Germline CDR1 and CDR2: KGHSH and LQKENI.

This chain joins TRBV3-1 (or the pseudogene TRBV3-2) and TRBJ2-1, with 10 positions matching TRBD2. The CDR3 has 16 residues. In germline, CDR1 is LGHDT, CDR2 YNNKEL (reference sequence). Trimming removed 0 bases from V and 8 bases from J; junction bases left unmatched: 7. Written as DNA, the CDR3 is TGTGCCAGCAGCCAAGACGTCGGTAGCGGGGGGTATGAGCAGTTCTTC. Amino acid sequence: CASSQDVGSGGYEQFF.

The V gene is TRBV7-9, the J gene TRBJ1-1, with TRBD1 as a possible D gene (6 bases). The CDR3 covers 15 residues. Germline V gene lookup returns CDR1 SEHNR and CDR2 FQNEAQ (reference sequence). V gave up 3 bases and J gave up 2 bases, with 13 bases separating them. CDR3 region: CASSFIPGQNTEAFF. CDR3 DNA: TGTGCCAGCAGCTTTATACCGGGACAAAACACTGAAGCTTTCTTT.

The table lists this clone with a few counts. The V gene is TRBV7-2, the J gene TRBJ1-1; D is ambiguous. This CDR3 contains 13 residues. The germline V gene encodes CDR1 SGHTA and CDR2 FQGNSA. V was cut by 1 base and J by 3 bases, with 6 bases left in between. CDR3 residues: CASSLERYTEAFF. The CDR3 coding sequence is TGTGCCAGCAGCTTAGAACGGTACACTGAAGCTTTCTTT.

The rearrangement links TRBV6-4 to TRBJ2-5, with TRBD2 as a possible D gene (6 bases). The CDR3 runs 15 residues. Germline loops: CDR1 MRHNA, CDR2 SNTAGT. V was shortened by 3 bases and J by 2 bases, with 13 bases between the two germline ends. The CDR3 spells CASSEIWGEQETQYF. For the CDR3, the DNA is TGTGCCAGCAGTGAGATCTGGGGGGAACAAGAGACCCAGTACTTC.

This clone was seen a few times. The DNA for the CDR3 is TGCGCCAGCAGCCAAGGGTGGACTTACCAAGAGACCCAGTACTTC. Translated, it gives CASSQGWTYQETQYF. The V and J genes are TRBV4-1 and TRBJ2-5; TRBD2 might be the D (5 bases). This CDR3 has 15 residues. Trimming removed 1 base at V and 0 bases at J, with 9 bases between. Germline V gives CDR1 MGHRA, CDR2 YSYEKL.

The J gene is TRBJ1-3, the V gene TRBV2; D is undetermined. The germline V gene encodes CDR1 SNHLY and CDR2 FYNNEI. This CDR3 contains 16 residues. V lost 4 bases and J 0 bases, leaving 13 bases between the germline ends. The CDR3 sequence is CASSGPRRFSGNTIYF. In nucleotides, the CDR3 is TGTGCCAGCAGTGGGCCCAGGCGTTTCTCTGGAAACACCATATATTTT.

The J gene is TRBJ1-2, the V gene TRBV7-8, with TRBD1 identical over 9 bases. The junction had 5 bases not matched to a gene; V was cut back by 3 bases and J by 3 bases. Germline CDR1 and CDR2: SGHVS and FQNEAQ. This CDR3 spans 15 amino acids. The CDR3 sequence: CASSLEGQGDYGYTF. CDR3 nucleotide sequence: TGTGCCAGCAGCTTGGAGGGACAGGGAGACTATGGCTACACCTTC.

The J gene is TRBJ1-2, the V gene TRBV2; D possibly corresponds to TRBD1 (6 bases). Germline V CDR1 and CDR2: SNHLY, FYNNEI. Trimming cost V 7 bases and J 3 bases, with 18 bases left between them. The CDR3 runs to 15 residues. The CDR3 nucleotides read TGTGCCAGCAACAACCCGGGACAAAAAGACTATGGCTACACCTTC. This translates into CASNNPGQKDYGYTF. The full variable domain, with the rest looked up from reference TRBV2 and TRBJ1-2, is EPEVTQTPSHQVTQMGQEVILRCVPISNHLYFYWYRQILGQKVEFLVSFYNNEISEKSEIFDDQFSVERPDGSNFTLKIRSTKLEDSAMYFCASNNPGQKDYGYTFGSGTRLTVV.